Shown below are 27 T cell receptor beta chains from a single sample sequenced in a study of shared clonotypes between healthy human individuals. TCRdb keeps only in-frame clones here, not all; method: immunoSEQ multiplex PCR. Of over a million clones listed, approximately 98.5% are singletons. Sequencing was performed on naive CD4+ T cells sorted from blood. Subset in this sample: CD45RA+ positively selected. These receptors all come from a man aged 25 to 40 in good health.

The chain recombines TRBV5-1 with TRBJ2-5; 9 positions agree with TRBD2. Germline values: CDR1 SGHRS, CDR2 YFSETQ. This CDR3 is built from 16 residues. V dropped 4 bases and J dropped 5; count of bases not matched to a gene: 12. The CDR3 is CASSPTSSGIGETQYF. Written as DNA, the CDR3 is TGCGCCAGCAGCCCAACCTCTAGCGGGATTGGGGAGACCCAGTACTTC.

The gene calls are TRBV7-9 and TRBJ2-3, with a possible D match to TRBD1 (6 bases). Germline lookup yields CDR1 SEHNR and CDR2 FQNEAQ (reference sequence). This CDR3 is built from 15 residues. Trimming cost V 5 bases and J 1 base, with 13 bases left between them. The chain's CDR3 is CASSPRGSRTDTQYF. The DNA of the CDR3 is TGTGCCAGCAGCCCCAGGGGTTCGCGCACAGATACGCAGTATTTT.

The chain couples TRBV11-2 to TRBJ2-3; D call uncertain. CDR1 is SGHAT and CDR2 is FQNNGV in the germline V gene. Between the trimmed V and J ends, which lost 0 bases and 4 bases, there was a span of 8 bases. The CDR3 length is 14 residues. CDR3 in DNA: TGTGCCAGCAGCTTAGAGCGCTTCGCAGATACGCAGTATTTT. Its translation is CASSLERFADTQYF.

The chain uses TRBV28 and TRBJ1-5; D gene unclear. The germline CDR1 and CDR2 sequences are MDHEN and SYDVKM. The V and J ends lost 7 bases and 11 bases respectively, with 15 bases between them. The CDR3 is made up of 12 amino acids. The CDR3, as DNA: TGTGCCAGCACCGAAGCTCTCGGTACCCAGCATTTT. Translated: CASTEALGTQHF.

This clone was seen once. The V gene is TRBV11-2, the J gene TRBJ2-2; 10 positions match TRBD1. Germline trimming cut 4 bases from V and 2 bases from J; bases unmatched to any gene: 1. The CDR3 length is 15 residues. Germline CDR1 SGHAT, CDR2 FQNNGV. CDR3 sequence reads: CASSSTGGNTGELFF. DNA of the CDR3: TGTGCCAGCAGCTCGACAGGGGGCAACACCGGGGAGCTGTTTTTT. Complete variable domain (other parts from reference TRBV11-2 and TRBJ2-2): EAGVAQSPRYKIIEKRQSVAFWCNPISGHATLYWYQQILGQGPKLLIQFQNNGVVDDSQLPKDRFSAERLKGVDSTLKIQPAKLEDSAVYLCASSSTGGNTGELFFGEGSRLTVL.

To note about this clone: A junction boundary mismatches the germline segment, possibly from a read error. The rearrangement uses TRBV5-1 and TRBJ2-2, with D tentatively TRBD1 (5 bases). Germline values: CDR1 SGHRS, CDR2 YFSETQ. There are 13 residues in the CDR3. CDR3 protein: CASSLEGVGQLFF. CDR3 sequence (DNA): TGCGCCAGCAGTCTGGAAGGGGTCGGGCAGCTGTTTTTT.

The chain uses TRBV15 and TRBJ1-4, with a possible D match to TRBD1 (5 bases). This CDR3 contains 16 residues. Trimming removed 0 bases from V and 10 bases from J, with 18 bases in between. CDR1 and CDR2 (germline): LNHNV, YYDKDF (reference sequence). This chain's CDR3 is CATSRDRRGLGGKLFF. Here the CDR3 DNA reads TGTGCCACCAGCAGAGATCGGAGGGGCCTGGGGGGAAAACTGTTTTTT.

The chain has TRBV28 and TRBJ2-7, with a tentative D call TRBD2 (5 bases). Germline loops: CDR1 MDHEN, CDR2 SYDVKM. This CDR3 contains 11 residues. The V end was cut by 6 bases, the J end by 7 bases, with 10 bases between. The CDR3 DNA reads as TGTGCCAGCAGGAATAGGGAGGAGCAGTACTTC. As protein: CASRNREEQYF.

V usage is TRBV9 and J usage is TRBJ2-6; D is unclear. This CDR3 has 14 residues. CDR1 SGDLS and CDR2 YYNGEE come from the germline V gene. The V end was cut by 4 bases, the J end by 4 bases, with 9 bases between. The DNA for the CDR3 is TGTGCCAGCAGCCTCATGCGGGGGGCCAACGTCCTGACTTTC. Residues: CASSLMRGANVLTF.

Details on this clone: The same CDR3 also results from other DNA sequences found in this sample. The chain has TRBV18 and TRBJ2-3; D is ambiguous. The CDR3 consists of 12 residues. Between the trimmed V and J ends, which lost 3 bases and 6 bases, there was a span of 7 bases. CDR1 is KGHSH and CDR2 is LQKENI in the germline V gene. This chain's CDR3 is CASSPLGDTQYF. The CDR3 region has the DNA TGTGCCAGCTCACCTCTGGGGGATACGCAGTATTTT.

The chain employs TRBV10-3 and TRBJ1-2, with a tentative D call TRBD1 (6 bases). Per the germline V gene, CDR1 is ENHRY and CDR2 is SYGVKD. V was trimmed by 6 bases and J by 3 bases, leaving 32 bases between them. The CDR3 has 20 residues. CDR3 nucleotide sequence: TGTGCCATCAGCCGACACCCTGGGGGGGCGACTCGGACAGAAGACTATGGCTACACCTTC. Its protein product is CAISRHPGGATRTEDYGYTF.

The CDR3 loop is CASSAGMNTEAFF. CDR3 nucleotides: TGTGCCAGCAGCGCAGGGATGAACACTGAAGCTTTCTTT. This chain joins TRBV11-2 and TRBJ1-1; possible D gene TRBD1, 5 bases. The ends were cut back, 5 bases at V and 0 bases at J, with 7 bases in the middle. The CDR3 sequence is 13 residues long. In germline, CDR1 is SGHAT, CDR2 FQNNGV.

V is TRBV18 and J is TRBJ2-1; a weak D match, TRBD2 (7 bases). Germline values: CDR1 KGHSH, CDR2 LQKENI. V gave up 3 bases and J gave up 9 bases, with 21 bases separating them. This CDR3 is 16 amino acids long. The CDR3 here is CASSPLRGRVDVEQFF. The CDR3 nucleotides read TGTGCCAGCTCACCCTTGCGGGGGCGCGTCGACGTTGAGCAGTTCTTC.

V usage is TRBV5-1 and J usage is TRBJ2-7, with 7 bases that match TRBD1. This CDR3 is 14 amino acids long. Trimming removed 1 base from V and 5 bases from J; junction bases left unmatched: 6. Germline V CDR1 and CDR2: SGHRS, YFSETQ. The DNA of the CDR3 is TGCGCCAGCAGCTTGTTGCAGGGGGTCGACGAGCAGTACTTC. It yields the protein CASSLLQGVDEQYF.

The table lists this clone with a count of one. The same CDR3 also results from other DNA sequences found in this sample. J is TRBJ2-1 and V is TRBV18; no clear D gene. Germline assignment: CDR1 KGHSH and CDR2 LQKENI. The CDR3 loop spans 15 amino acids. Between the trimmed V and J ends, which lost 9 bases and 3 bases, there was a span of 18 bases. CDR3: CASLPPGVFYNEQFF. The CDR3 coding sequence is TGTGCCAGTTTACCTCCGGGCGTATTCTACAATGAGCAGTTCTTC.

The gene calls are TRBV25-1 and TRBJ2-1, with TRBD2 matching 11 bases. CDR3 length: 15 residues. The germline gives CDR1 MGHDK, CDR2 SYGVNS. V dropped 4 bases and J dropped 9; count of bases not matched to a gene: 8. The CDR3: CASSAVAGGRGEQFF. CDR3 DNA sequence: TGTGCCAGCAGTGCGGTAGCGGGAGGGAGGGGTGAGCAGTTCTTC. Combining the CDR3 with reference TRBV25-1 and TRBJ2-1 gives the whole variable domain EADIYQTPRYLVIGTGKKITLECSQTMGHDKMYWYQQDPGMELHLIHYSYGVNSTEKGDLSSESTVSRIRTEHFPLTLESARPSHTSQYLCASSAVAGGRGEQFFGPGTRLTVL.

The CDR3: CASIKTGRTEAFF. CDR3 sequence (DNA): TGTGCCAGCATTAAGACAGGAAGGACTGAAGCTTTCTTT. The chain combines TRBV6-1 with TRBJ1-1, with D possibly being TRBD1 (6 bases). V was clipped by 7 bases and J by 5 bases, with 14 bases between them. Germline CDR1 is MNHNS and CDR2 is SASEGT. The CDR3 is 13 residues long.

The chain has TRBV29-1 and TRBJ2-1; D is possibly TRBD1 (6 bases). Germline V gives CDR1 SQVTM, CDR2 ANQGSEA. This CDR3 is built from 13 residues. V gave up 6 bases and J gave up 7 bases, with 16 bases separating them. The CDR3 here is CSVDRSMRNEQFF. CDR3 DNA: TGCAGCGTCGACAGGTCGATGAGGAATGAGCAGTTCTTC.

The CDR3 DNA sequence: TGTGCCAGCTCACCCCAGACTAGTTACAATGAGCAGTTCTTC. As protein: CASSPQTSYNEQFF. V is TRBV18 and J is TRBJ2-1, with D tentatively TRBD2 (6 bases). The V end lost 3 bases, the J end lost 4 bases, and 10 bases lay between the germline ends. The germline V gene encodes CDR1 KGHSH and CDR2 LQKENI. The CDR3 covers 14 residues.

The sample holds one count of this clone. At one end, the junction sequence differs from germline, possibly due to a read error. The chain carries TRBV9 and TRBJ2-1; TRBD2 matches 8 bases. CDR1 SGDLS and CDR2 YYNGEE come from the germline V gene. The CDR3 spans 16 residues. CDR3: CASSARSSQSGGPLVF. The CDR3 region has the DNA TGTGCCAGCAGCGCACGTAGTTCCCAAAGCGGGGGCCCCTTGGTCTTC.

The chain combines TRBV10-3 with TRBJ2-1; TRBD1 matches 8 bases. CDR1 and CDR2 (germline): ENHRY, SYGVKD. Trimming cost V 3 bases and J 14 bases; bases outside gene matches: 6. This CDR3 has 12 residues. This chain's CDR3 is CAISDPTGGEFF. The CDR3 nucleotides are TGTGCCATCAGTGACCCAACAGGGGGAGAGTTCTTC.

Remarks on this clone: Other DNA sequences in the same sample also yield this CDR3. The chain is built from TRBV5-4 and TRBJ2-3; 7 bases align to TRBD2. V was clipped by 0 bases and J by 1 base; unmatched bases: 2. Germline lookup yields CDR1 SGHNT and CDR2 YYREEE (reference sequence). The CDR3 is 15 amino acids. CDR3 nucleotide sequence: TGTGCCAGCAGCTTGGGCGGGAGTGGCACAGATACGCAGTATTTT. It yields the protein CASSLGGSGTDTQYF.

The chain employs TRBV5-1 and TRBJ1-1; 7 bases line up with TRBD1. The J segment lost 8 bases and the V segment lost 5 bases, leaving 12 bases of the junction unmatched. Germline CDR1 and CDR2: SGHRS and YFSETQ. CDR3 length: 14 amino acids. The CDR3 protein is CASSVGVGQREAFF. CDR3 in DNA: TGCGCCAGCAGTGTTGGGGTGGGACAGAGGGAAGCTTTCTTT.

This clone was counted a single time. The rearrangement uses TRBV18 and TRBJ2-7; D not certain. The CDR3 runs 14 residues. Germline CDR1 and CDR2: KGHSH and LQKENI. With 3 bases removed from V and 5 bases from J, the gap between germline ends came to 14 bases. CDR3 sequence: CASSPASADDEQYF. The CDR3 DNA is TGTGCCAGCTCACCCGCCAGCGCTGACGACGAGCAGTACTTC. The full variable domain, rest sourced from reference TRBV18 and TRBJ2-7, is NAGVMQNPRHLVRRRGQEARLRCSPMKGHSHVYWYRQLPEEGLKFMVYLQKENIIDESGMPKERFSAEFPKEGPSILRIQQVVRGDSAAYFCASSPASADDEQYFGPGTRLTVT.

V and J are TRBV18 and TRBJ2-2; the match to TRBD1 covers 8 bases. Germline V gene lookup returns CDR1 KGHSH and CDR2 LQKENI. Unmatched junction bases numbered 14, after V lost 4 bases and J lost 1 base. This CDR3 has 19 amino acids. The CDR3 region has the DNA TGTGCCAGCTCACTCCTTTCGCACCCCGGGACAGGGAACACCGGGGAGCTGTTTTTT. This encodes CASSLLSHPGTGNTGELFF. Looking up the rest from reference TRBV18 and TRBJ2-2 gives the full variable domain: NAGVMQNPRHLVRRRGQEARLRCSPMKGHSHVYWYRQLPEEGLKFMVYLQKENIIDESGMPKERFSAEFPKEGPSILRIQQVVRGDSAAYFCASSLLSHPGTGNTGELFFGEGSRLTVL.

V is TRBV5-1 and J is TRBJ2-2; tentatively, D is TRBD2 (6 bases). V lost 4 bases to trimming and J lost 2 bases, with 24 bases between them. This CDR3 region has 19 residues. The germline gives CDR1 SGHRS, CDR2 YFSETQ. CDR3 coding DNA: TGCGCCAGCAGCAGGGACCGGAGGGTCCGGGCCCTCAACACCGGGGAGCTGTTTTTT. As protein: CASSRDRRVRALNTGELFF.

The chain joins TRBV7-8 to TRBJ2-5; TRBD2 aligns across 15 bases. V trimming: 5 bases; J trimming: 1 base; junction bases outside the gene matches: 8. The CDR3 is made up of 18 amino acids. CDR1 is SGHVS and CDR2 is FQNEAQ in the germline V gene. CDR3 sequence (DNA): TGTGCCAGCAGCACACGGACTAGCGGGAGGGTCTTCCAAGAGACCCAGTACTTC. Protein product: CASSTRTSGRVFQETQYF.